A single T cell receptor beta chain is shown here with its context. Its target is unknown. Germline V CDR1 and CDR2: LNHNV, YYDKDF (reference sequence). The CDR3 length is 14 residues. These data belong to a study of T cells expressing NK-cell markers. Turning to the study itself: Researchers got TCR beta repertoires out of sorted CD3+CD56+NKG2C+, CD3+CD56+NKG2C- and CD3+CD56-NKG2C+ T cells. Study outcomes and limitations: Certain NKG2C+ T cell clones were expanded, and their HCMV specificity remained unclear. Dominant NKG2C+ clonotypes accounted for about 1.0-8% of CD8+ T cells in six donors.

TCR beta libraries carry UMIs added by 5'RACE template switching. TCRdb re-called the 5' RACE reads; every CDR3 protein appears as one record, without DNA. Its table records about 390,000 distinct CDR3 sequences. The chain links TRBV15 to TRBJ1-2; absent DNA, TCRdb's TRBD1 call cannot be checked. This TCR came from a woman aged 45-65 years in good health. Sequenced input: blood T cells: a sorted CD56 or NKG2C T cell subset, CD4+ or CD8+ T cells, or bulk PBMC T cells (not recorded which). The CDR3 here is CATSPSRQGYGYTF.